This entry lists 25 T cell receptor beta chains sequenced from one sample in a study of T-cell reconstitution after alpha-beta-depleted transplantation in children (dated by TCRdb to 2015 to 2016). In the paper's terms, the treatment or condition label means: allogeneic hematopoietic cell transplantation with graft depleted of TCRalphabeta T cells and CD19 B cells. Receptors were amplified or captured by PCR. These reads were obtained on an Illumina HiSeq 2500. Molecular barcoding was employed in the preparation of TCR libraries, with unique molecular identifiers being used to normalize TCRbeta repertoire quantification. TCRdb redid the processing of the public reads, applying fastp at Q25 and MiXCR, and retained in-frame beta chains. Rows are unified per CDR3 protein, each entry keeping the most common DNA and genes. This sample lists 90,000 to 130,000 distinct CDR3 sequences; under 13% were detected once. Of the sample, less than 45% is held by the ten largest clones.

The material was PBMCs, obtained before TCRalphabeta/CD19-depleted stem cell transplant. The receptors originated from a boy between 2 and 10 years old with acute lymphoblastic leukemia, due to receive a stem cell transplant.

This clonotype was picked up many times. The V call is TRBV2, the J call TRBJ2-1; a possible D gene is TRBD2 (5 bases). The V gene's germline CDR1 is SNHLY and CDR2 FYNNEI. CDR3 length equals 14 residues. Trimming removed 6 bases from V and 0 bases from J, with 9 bases in between. CDR3 nucleotide sequence: TGTGCCAGCAGGCCCCGGGGCTCCTACAATGAGCAGTTCTTC. Its translation is CASRPRGSYNEQFF. The full variable domain, its missing parts supplied by reference TRBV2 and TRBJ2-1, is EPEVTQTPSHQVTQMGQEVILRCVPISNHLYFYWYRQILGQKVEFLVSFYNNEISEKSEIFDDQFSVERPDGSNFTLKIRSTKLEDSAMYFCASRPRGSYNEQFFGPGTRLTVL.

The rearrangement links TRBV29-1 to TRBJ2-1; D is possibly TRBD1 (6 bases). The CDR3 has 14 residues. Germline CDR1 is SQVTM and CDR2 is ANQGSEA. V lost 6 bases to trimming and J lost 2 bases, with 14 bases between them. CDR3 loop: CSVHSGVAYNEQFF. In nucleotides, the CDR3 is TGCAGCGTACACTCAGGGGTTGCCTACAATGAGCAGTTCTTC.

The chain combines TRBV30 with TRBJ2-4; TRBD2 aligns across 10 bases. This CDR3 comprises 19 residues. Germline V gives CDR1 GTSNPN, CDR2 SVGIG (reference sequence). V shed 0 bases, J shed 0 bases, and the junction held 11 bases outside the gene matches. The CDR3 reads CAWSVNVTSGTLAKNIQYF. DNA for the CDR3: TGTGCCTGGAGTGTAAACGTAACTAGCGGGACCCTAGCCAAAAACATTCAGTACTTC.

This clonotype was seen a handful of times. As DNA, the CDR3 is TGTGCCAGCAGTTTTCATGGAGGCGGTGAAAAACTGTTTTTT. Residues: CASSFHGGGEKLFF. V is TRBV12-3 or TRBV12-4 and J is TRBJ1-4; D unclear. V was clipped by 3 bases and J by 7 bases, with 12 bases between them. The CDR3 loop spans 14 amino acids.

This sequence joins TRBV20-1 and TRBJ2-7; 10 bases fit TRBD2. V dropped 3 bases and J dropped 3; count of bases not matched to a gene: 2. The CDR3 sequence is 13 residues long. In germline, CDR1 is DFQATT, CDR2 SNEGSKA (reference sequence). The CDR3 nucleotides read TGCAGTGCTAGCCCTAGCGGGAGCTACGAGCAGTACTTC. It is translated as CSASPSGSYEQYF.

This clonotype appeared a few times. CDR3 nucleotides: TGTGCCAGCAGCTTCTCCGGGACGCATCTTGCGGGGGAGCTGTTTTTT. The encoded protein is CASSFSGTHLAGELFF. This chain links TRBV7-2 with TRBJ2-2; the D gene could be TRBD1 or TRBD2 (5 bases each). Germline CDR1 reads SGHTA; CDR2 reads FQGNSA. The CDR3 length is 16 residues. V was cut by 3 bases and J by 8 bases, with 19 bases left in between.

This sequence joins TRBV10-2 and TRBJ2-7, with D maybe TRBD2 (7 bases). V gave up 7 bases and J gave up 0 bases, with 13 bases separating them. The germline V gene has CDR1 WSHSY and CDR2 SAAADI. The CDR3 has 14 residues. The CDR3 loop reads CASNRAGHSYEQYF. The CDR3 DNA reads TGCGCCAGCAACCGAGCGGGACACTCCTACGAGCAGTACTTC.

The V call is TRBV4-1, the J call TRBJ2-7; TRBD1 agrees at 9 bases. The CDR3 length is 15 residues. J was trimmed by 3 bases and V by 4 bases; bases with no gene match: 7. Germline lookup yields CDR1 MGHRA and CDR2 YSYEKL. DNA for the CDR3: TGCGCCAGCAGCCCCGAGGAGACAGGGGGCTACGAGCAGTACTTC. Its protein product is CASSPEETGGYEQYF.

In its sample, this clonotype was seen many times. J is TRBJ2-5 and V is TRBV10-3; 8 nucleotides line up with TRBD2. V lost 8 bases to trimming and J lost 4 bases; unmatched junction nucleotides: 12. This CDR3 has 15 amino acids. Germline V lookup: CDR1 ENHRY, CDR2 SYGVKD. CDR3 residues: CAIGLSGSTPETQYF. CDR3 nucleotide sequence: TGTGCCATCGGGTTGAGCGGGAGCACCCCAGAGACCCAGTACTTC.

The table lists this clonotype with many counts. This chain uses TRBV5-1 with TRBJ2-3; TRBD2 matches 8 bases. V lost 3 bases and J lost 5; bases outside the gene matches: 23. The CDR3 spans 20 residues. Per the germline V gene, CDR1 is SGHRS and CDR2 is YFSETQ. The CDR3 here is CASSSTALPTSVSGKDTQYF. The DNA for the CDR3 is TGCGCCAGCAGCTCCACGGCACTCCCGACTAGCGTGAGTGGGAAAGATACGCAGTATTTT.

CDR3 region: CSASPLRLTSGSSGTVTQYF. Here the CDR3 DNA reads TGCAGTGCTAGTCCCTTGCGGTTGACTAGCGGGAGCAGCGGGACTGTGACCCAGTACTTC. The V call is TRBV20-1, the J call TRBJ2-5; 12 positions match TRBD2. The trim removed 3 bases at V and 7 bases at J, leaving 24 bases unmatched. This CDR3 comprises 20 residues. Looked up from germline, CDR1 is DFQATT and CDR2 is SNEGSKA (reference sequence).

There are many counts of this clonotype. V is TRBV12-3 or TRBV12-4 and J is TRBJ1-1, with D possibly matching TRBD1 (5 bases). V shed 6 bases and J shed 2 bases, with 16 bases lying between them. CDR3 length equals 15 residues. This CDR3 is CASSPSGGGNTEAFF. The DNA of the CDR3 is TGTGCCAGCAGCCCCAGCGGGGGTGGTAACACTGAAGCTTTCTTT.

This clonotype was seen repeatedly, ten times or more. The V and J genes are TRBV27 and TRBJ2-7, with D possibly called TRBD1 or TRBD2 (6 bases each). Trimming took off 5 bases at V and 6 bases at J, with 14 bases between the two ends. The V gene's germline CDR1 is MNHEY and CDR2 SMNVEV (reference sequence). CDR3 size: 13 residues. The CDR3 region has the DNA TGTGCCAGCAGTCCCCTCGGGGGCCGCGAGCAGTACTTC. Translated, it gives CASSPLGGREQYF.

This clonotype showed up just a few times. The J gene is TRBJ2-1, the V gene TRBV5-1, with 7 nucleotides matching TRBD2. The CDR3 totals 15 residues. CDR1 is SGHRS and CDR2 is YFSETQ in the germline V gene. The ends lost 0 bases at V and 9 bases at J; junction bases unmatched: 9. CDR3 sequence: CASSLVAGAVGEQFF. CDR3 sequence (DNA): TGCGCCAGCAGCTTGGTGGCGGGAGCGGTTGGTGAGCAGTTCTTC.

The gene calls are TRBV15 and TRBJ1-4; D remains ambiguous. Germline V gene data show CDR1 as LNHNV and CDR2 as YYDKDF (reference sequence). This CDR3 spans 13 amino acids. Trimming pared 8 bases from V and 5 bases from J, leaving 12 bases between. The chain's CDR3 is CATEFEENEKLFF. The CDR3 bases are TGTGCCACCGAATTCGAGGAGAATGAAAAACTGTTTTTT.

This clonotype was recorded many times. The rearrangement joins TRBV5-1 to TRBJ2-1; D perhaps matches TRBD2 (5 bases). The CDR3 covers 14 residues. V was clipped by 9 bases and J by 0 bases, with 13 bases between them. Germline values: CDR1 SGHRS, CDR2 YFSETQ. CDR3 nucleotide sequence: TGCGCCACTAAAACCACTAGCTCCTACAATGAGCAGTTCTTC. Protein sequence: CATKTTSSYNEQFF.

This clonotype was seen more than once but under ten times. The V call is TRBV5-1, the J call TRBJ2-1; TRBD2 aligns across 10 bases. The CDR3 covers 16 residues. Germline V gives CDR1 SGHRS, CDR2 YFSETQ. Trimming took 0 bases from V and 9 from J; bases not matched to a gene: 9. CDR3 loop: CASSLETSGIVSEQFF. The DNA for the CDR3 is TGCGCCAGCAGCTTGGAAACTAGCGGGATTGTAAGTGAGCAGTTCTTC.

This clonotype showed up just a few times. This chain joins TRBV20-1 and TRBJ2-5, with 11 bases lining up with TRBD2. The ends lost 1 base at V and 5 bases at J; junction bases unmatched: 12. The CDR3 length is 17 residues. CDR1 is DFQATT and CDR2 is SNEGSKA in the germline V gene (reference sequence). The CDR3 reads CSARGLTSGVIQETQYF. DNA for the CDR3: TGCAGTGCTAGAGGTTTGACTAGCGGGGTTATCCAGGAGACCCAGTACTTC.

This clonotype was counted many times. The rearrangement uses TRBV27 and TRBJ2-1, with D uncertain. The CDR3 is 17 amino acids. Germline CDR1 reads MNHEY; CDR2 reads SMNVEV (reference sequence). V lost 5 bases and J 4 bases, leaving 21 bases between the germline ends. CDR3 bases: TGTGCCAGCAGTCCGTTAAGGGTAGGGATTAAATACAATGAGCAGTTCTTC. Encoded protein: CASSPLRVGIKYNEQFF.

Only one count was recorded for this clonotype. V and J are TRBV27 and TRBJ1-2; D remains unclear. There are 12 residues in the CDR3. V was trimmed by 5 bases and J by 1 base, leaving 5 bases between them. Germline values: CDR1 MNHEY, CDR2 SMNVEV (reference sequence). The CDR3 loop reads CASSPDNYGYTF. In nucleotides, the CDR3 is TGTGCCAGCAGTCCGGATAACTATGGCTACACCTTC.

This chain uses TRBV27 with TRBJ1-2; 8 bases are a match to TRBD1. This CDR3 has 17 residues. CDR1 is MNHEY and CDR2 is SMNVEV in the germline V gene (reference sequence). J gave up 8 bases and V 1 base, and 15 bases lay outside the gene matches. The CDR3 region is CASSLFFRQGRGEGYTF. The CDR3 DNA is TGTGCCAGCAGTTTATTTTTCCGACAGGGGCGGGGAGAAGGCTACACCTTC.

V gene TRBV6-1 combines with J gene TRBJ2-1, with 7 bases aligning to TRBD1. The ends lost 4 bases at V and 4 bases at J; junction bases unmatched: 1. The CDR3 sequence is 13 residues long. Germline V gene sequence: CDR1 MNHNS, CDR2 SASEGT. The DNA for the CDR3 is TGTGCCAGCAGTGGGGACAGATACAATGAGCAGTTCTTC. It codes for CASSGDRYNEQFF.

As DNA, the CDR3 is TGCGCCAGCAGCCGCCTGACGGGGAACACTGAAGCTTTCTTT. It translates to CASSRLTGNTEAFF. The chain is built from TRBV5-1 and TRBJ1-1; unclear D gene. Germline V gene data show CDR1 as SGHRS and CDR2 as YFSETQ. This CDR3 region has 14 residues. V was pared by 4 bases and J by 1 base, with 11 bases between.

This clonotype was counted at least ten times. V usage is TRBV24-1 and J usage is TRBJ2-1, with TRBD1 identical over 7 bases. Germline V gives CDR1 KGHDR, CDR2 SFDVKD. With 6 bases clipped from V and 9 bases from J, the junction kept 4 bases outside the gene matches. This CDR3 comprises 12 residues. The CDR3 here is CATSLGGTEQFF. CDR3 bases: TGTGCCACCAGTCTAGGGGGCACTGAGCAGTTCTTC.

About this clonotype itself: Germline and junction disagree at one end, which may indicate a read error. This chain uses TRBV14 with TRBJ2-7; 7 nucleotides align to TRBD1. From germline, CDR1 is SGHDN and CDR2 FVKESK. The CDR3 is 13 residues long. The CDR3 DNA sequence: TGTGTCAGCAGACGCCAGGGGGTCTACGAGCAGTACTTC. Translation gives CVSRRQGVYEQYF.